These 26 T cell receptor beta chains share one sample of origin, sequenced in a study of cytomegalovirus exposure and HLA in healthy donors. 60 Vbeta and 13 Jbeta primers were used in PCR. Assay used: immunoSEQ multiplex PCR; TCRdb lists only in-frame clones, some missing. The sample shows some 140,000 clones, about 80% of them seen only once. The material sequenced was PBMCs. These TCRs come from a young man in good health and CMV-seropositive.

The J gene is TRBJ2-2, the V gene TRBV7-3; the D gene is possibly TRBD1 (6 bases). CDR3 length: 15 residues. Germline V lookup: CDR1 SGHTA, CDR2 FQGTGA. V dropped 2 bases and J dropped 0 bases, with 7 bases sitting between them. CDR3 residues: CASSLGGANTGELFF. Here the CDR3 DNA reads TGTGCCAGCAGCTTAGGGGGCGCGAACACCGGGGAGCTGTTTTTT.

Written as DNA, the CDR3 is TGTGCCAGTCCAGATGAGTACTTC. The encoded protein is CASPDEYF. J is TRBJ2-5 and V is TRBV11-2, with unresolved D. The CDR3 has 8 amino acids. Germline V gene lookup returns CDR1 SGHAT and CDR2 FQNNGV. Trimming pared 9 bases from V and 12 bases from J, leaving 8 bases between.

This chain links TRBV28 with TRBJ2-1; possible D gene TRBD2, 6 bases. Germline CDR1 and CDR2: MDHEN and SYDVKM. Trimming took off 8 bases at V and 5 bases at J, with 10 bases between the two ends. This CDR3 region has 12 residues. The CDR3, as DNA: TGTGCCAGCCGGGACTCAGACAATGAGCAGTTCTTC. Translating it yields CASRDSDNEQFF.

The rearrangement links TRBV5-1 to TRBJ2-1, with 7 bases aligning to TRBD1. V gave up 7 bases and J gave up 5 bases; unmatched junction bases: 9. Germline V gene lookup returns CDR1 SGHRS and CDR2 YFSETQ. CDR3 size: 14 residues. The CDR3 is CASGSGTEDNEQFF. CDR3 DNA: TGCGCCAGCGGCTCCGGGACAGAAGACAATGAGCAGTTCTTC.

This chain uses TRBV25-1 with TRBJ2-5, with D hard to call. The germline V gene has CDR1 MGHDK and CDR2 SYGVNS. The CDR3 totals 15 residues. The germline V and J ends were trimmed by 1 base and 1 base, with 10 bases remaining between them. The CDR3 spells CASSESAGFQETQYF. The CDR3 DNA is TGTGCCAGCAGTGAATCTGCAGGTTTCCAAGAGACCCAGTACTTC.

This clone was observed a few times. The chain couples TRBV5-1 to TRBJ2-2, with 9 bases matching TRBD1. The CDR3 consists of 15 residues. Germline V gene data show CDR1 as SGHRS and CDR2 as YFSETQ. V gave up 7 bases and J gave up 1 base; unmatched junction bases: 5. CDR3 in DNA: TGCGCCAGCCGGGACAGGGTAGGGAACACCGGGGAGCTGTTTTTT. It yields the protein CASRDRVGNTGELFF. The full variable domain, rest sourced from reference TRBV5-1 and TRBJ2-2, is KAGVTQTPRYLIKTRGQQVTLSCSPISGHRSVSWYQQTPGQGLQFLFEYFSETQRNKGNFPGRFSGRQFSNSRSEMNVSTLELGDSALYLCASRDRVGNTGELFFGEGSRLTVL.

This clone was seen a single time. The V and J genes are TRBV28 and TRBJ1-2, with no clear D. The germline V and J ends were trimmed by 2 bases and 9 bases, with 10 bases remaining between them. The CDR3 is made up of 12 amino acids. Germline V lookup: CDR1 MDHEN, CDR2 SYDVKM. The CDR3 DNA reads TGTGCCAGCAGTTTAGAGGAACGGCGCTACACCTTC. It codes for CASSLEERRYTF.

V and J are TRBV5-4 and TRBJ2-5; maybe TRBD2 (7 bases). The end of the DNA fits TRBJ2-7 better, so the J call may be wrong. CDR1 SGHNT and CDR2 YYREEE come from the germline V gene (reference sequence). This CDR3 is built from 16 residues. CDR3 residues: CASSLAGGGRSYEQYF. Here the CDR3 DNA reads TGTGCCAGCAGCTTGGCGGGCGGGGGCCGCTCCTACGAGCAGTACTTC.

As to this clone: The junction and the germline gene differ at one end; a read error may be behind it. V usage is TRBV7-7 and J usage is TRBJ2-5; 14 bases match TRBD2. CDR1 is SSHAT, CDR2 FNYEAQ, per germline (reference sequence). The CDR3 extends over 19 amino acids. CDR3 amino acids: CASSSYGTSGSLFGETQYF. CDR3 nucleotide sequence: TGTGCTAGCAGCTCCTACGGGACTAGCGGGAGTCTCTTTGGCGAGACCCAGTACTTC.

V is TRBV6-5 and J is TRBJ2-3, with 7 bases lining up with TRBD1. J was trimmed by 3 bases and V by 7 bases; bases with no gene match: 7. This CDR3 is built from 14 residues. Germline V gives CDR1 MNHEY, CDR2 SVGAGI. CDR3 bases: TGTGCCAGCACAGGGGCAGGGGGTACAGATACGCAGTATTTT. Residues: CASTGAGGTDTQYF.

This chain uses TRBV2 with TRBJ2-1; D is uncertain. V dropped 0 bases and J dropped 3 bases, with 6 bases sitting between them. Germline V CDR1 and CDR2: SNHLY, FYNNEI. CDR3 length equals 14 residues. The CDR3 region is CASSEAPGYNEQFF. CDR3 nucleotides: TGTGCCAGCAGTGAAGCTCCCGGCTACAATGAGCAGTTCTTC.

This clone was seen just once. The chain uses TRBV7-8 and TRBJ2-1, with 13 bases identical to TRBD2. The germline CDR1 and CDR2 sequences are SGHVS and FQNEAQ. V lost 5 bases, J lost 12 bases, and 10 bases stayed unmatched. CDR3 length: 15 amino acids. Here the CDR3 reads CASSAAGTSGTSQFF. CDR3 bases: TGTGCCAGCAGCGCGGCCGGGACTAGCGGGACCTCGCAGTTCTTC. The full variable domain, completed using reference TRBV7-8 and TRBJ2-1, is GAGVSQSPRYKVAKRGQDVALRCDPISGHVSLFWYQQALGQGPEFLTYFQNEAQLDKSGLPSDRFFAERPEGSVSTLKIQRTQQEDSAVYLCASSAAGTSGTSQFFGPGTRLTVL.

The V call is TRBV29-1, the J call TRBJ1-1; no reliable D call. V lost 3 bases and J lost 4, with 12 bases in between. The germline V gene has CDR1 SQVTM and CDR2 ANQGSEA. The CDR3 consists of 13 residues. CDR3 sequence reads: CSVEGGRPTEAFF. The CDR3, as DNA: TGCAGCGTTGAGGGAGGACGGCCCACTGAAGCTTTCTTT.

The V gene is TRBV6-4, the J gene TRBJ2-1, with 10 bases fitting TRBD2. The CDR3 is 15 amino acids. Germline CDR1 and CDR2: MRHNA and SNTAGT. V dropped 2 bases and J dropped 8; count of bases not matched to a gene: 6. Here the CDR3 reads CASSDGASGSHEQFF. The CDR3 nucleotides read TGTGCCAGCAGTGACGGGGCTAGCGGGAGTCATGAGCAGTTCTTC.

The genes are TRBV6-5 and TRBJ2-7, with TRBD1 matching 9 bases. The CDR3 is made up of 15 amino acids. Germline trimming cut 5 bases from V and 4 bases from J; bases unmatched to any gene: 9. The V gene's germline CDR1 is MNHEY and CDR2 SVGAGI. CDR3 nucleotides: TGTGCCAGCAGTCCGGACAGGGGAAGATTTTACGAGCAGTACTTC. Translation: CASSPDRGRFYEQYF.

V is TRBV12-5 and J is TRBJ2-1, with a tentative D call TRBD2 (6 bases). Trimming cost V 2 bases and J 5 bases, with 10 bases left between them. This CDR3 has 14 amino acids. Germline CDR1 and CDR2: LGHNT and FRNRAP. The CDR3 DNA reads TGTGCTAGTGGTTTGTCTAGCGCCAACAATGAGCAGTTCTTC. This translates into CASGLSSANNEQFF.

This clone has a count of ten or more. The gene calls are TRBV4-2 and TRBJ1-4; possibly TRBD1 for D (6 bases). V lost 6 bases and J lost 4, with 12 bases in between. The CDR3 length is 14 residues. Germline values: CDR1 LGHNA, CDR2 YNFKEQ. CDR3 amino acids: CASRPDRNNEKLFF. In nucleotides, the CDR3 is TGTGCCAGCAGACCGGACAGAAATAATGAAAAACTGTTTTTT.

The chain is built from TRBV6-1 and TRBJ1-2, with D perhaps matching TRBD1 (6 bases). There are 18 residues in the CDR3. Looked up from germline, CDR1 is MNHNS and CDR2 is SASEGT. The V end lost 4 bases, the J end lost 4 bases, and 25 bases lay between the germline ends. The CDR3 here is CASSVKGELGETAYGYTF. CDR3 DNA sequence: TGTGCCAGCAGTGTCAAGGGGGAGTTGGGGGAGACGGCCTATGGCTACACCTTC.

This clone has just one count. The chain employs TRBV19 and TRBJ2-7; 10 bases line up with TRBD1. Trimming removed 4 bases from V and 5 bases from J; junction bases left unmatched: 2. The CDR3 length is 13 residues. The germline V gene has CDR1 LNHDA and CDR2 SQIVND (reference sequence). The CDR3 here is CASSRGQGDEQYF. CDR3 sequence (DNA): TGTGCCAGTAGTAGAGGACAGGGGGACGAGCAGTACTTC. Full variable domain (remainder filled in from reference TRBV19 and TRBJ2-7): DGGITQSPKYLFRKEGQNVTLSCEQNLNHDAMYWYRQDPGQGLRLIYYSQIVNDFQKGDIAEGYSVSREKKESFPLTVTSAQKNPTAFYLCASSRGQGDEQYFGPGTRLTVT.

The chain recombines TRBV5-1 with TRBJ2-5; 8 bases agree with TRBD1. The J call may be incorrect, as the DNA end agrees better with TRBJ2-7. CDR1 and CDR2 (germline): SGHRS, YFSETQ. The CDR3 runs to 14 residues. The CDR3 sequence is CASSLVRGPYEQYF. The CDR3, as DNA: TGCGCCAGCAGCTTGGTCAGGGGGCCTTACGAGCAGTACTTC.

The CDR3 loop is CASSLMQGNEQFF. In DNA form, the CDR3 reads TGTGCCAGCAGCTTGATGCAGGGGAATGAGCAGTTCTTC. The chain has TRBV5-6 and TRBJ2-1, with D perhaps TRBD1 (6 bases). This CDR3 has 13 residues. V was pared by 1 base and J by 7 bases, with 9 bases between. Germline V lookup: CDR1 SGHDT, CDR2 YYEEEE.

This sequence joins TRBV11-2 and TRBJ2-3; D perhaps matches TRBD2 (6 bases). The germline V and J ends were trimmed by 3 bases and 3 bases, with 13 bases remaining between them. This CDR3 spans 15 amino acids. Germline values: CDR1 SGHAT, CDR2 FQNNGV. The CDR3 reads CASSLDGSVTDTQYF. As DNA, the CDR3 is TGTGCCAGCAGCTTGGACGGGAGTGTTACAGATACGCAGTATTTT.

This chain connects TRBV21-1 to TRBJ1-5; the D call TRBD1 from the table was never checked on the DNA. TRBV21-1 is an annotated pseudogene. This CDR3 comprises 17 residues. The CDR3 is CASSKGGDRNSNQPQHF. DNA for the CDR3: TGTGCCAGCAGCAAAGGCGGGGACAGGAATAGCAATCAGCCCCAGCATTTT.

The CDR3 is CASKIGLAERYNEQFF. The CDR3, as DNA: TGTGCCAGCAAAATAGGACTAGCGGAACGCTACAATGAGCAGTTCTTC. The chain joins TRBV27 to TRBJ2-1; 10 bases agree with TRBD2. Germline values: CDR1 MNHEY, CDR2 SMNVEV (reference sequence). J was trimmed by 3 bases and V by 7 bases; bases with no gene match: 9. This CDR3 is built from 16 residues.

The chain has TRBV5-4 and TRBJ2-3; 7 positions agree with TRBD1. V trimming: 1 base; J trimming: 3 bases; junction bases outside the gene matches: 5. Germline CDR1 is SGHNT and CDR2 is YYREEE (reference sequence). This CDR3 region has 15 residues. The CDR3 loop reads CASSLRQGRTDTQYF. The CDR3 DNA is TGTGCCAGCAGCTTGAGACAGGGTAGAACAGATACGCAGTATTTT.

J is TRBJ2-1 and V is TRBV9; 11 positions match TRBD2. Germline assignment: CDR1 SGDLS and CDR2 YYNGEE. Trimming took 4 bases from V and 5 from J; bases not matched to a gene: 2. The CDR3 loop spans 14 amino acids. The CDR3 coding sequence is TGTGCCAGCAGCTTTAGCGGGAGGGACAATGAGCAGTTCTTC. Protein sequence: CASSFSGRDNEQFF.